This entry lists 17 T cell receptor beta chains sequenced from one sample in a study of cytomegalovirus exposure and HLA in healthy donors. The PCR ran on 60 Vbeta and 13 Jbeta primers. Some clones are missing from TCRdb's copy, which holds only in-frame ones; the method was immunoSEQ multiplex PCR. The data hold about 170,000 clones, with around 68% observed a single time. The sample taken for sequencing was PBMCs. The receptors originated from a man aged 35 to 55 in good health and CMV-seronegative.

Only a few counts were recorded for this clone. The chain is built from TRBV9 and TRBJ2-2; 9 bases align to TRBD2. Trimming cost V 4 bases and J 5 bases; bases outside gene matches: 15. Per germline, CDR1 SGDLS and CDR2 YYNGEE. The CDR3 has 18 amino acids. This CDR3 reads CASSPMAGGPGGTGELFF. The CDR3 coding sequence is TGTGCCAGCAGCCCCATGGCGGGAGGGCCGGGGGGGACCGGGGAGCTGTTTTTT.

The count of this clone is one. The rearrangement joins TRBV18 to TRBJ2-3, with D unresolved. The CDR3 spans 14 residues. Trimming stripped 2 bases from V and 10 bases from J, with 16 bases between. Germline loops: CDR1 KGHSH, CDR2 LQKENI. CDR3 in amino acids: CASSPEAAFWAQYF. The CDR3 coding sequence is TGTGCCAGCTCACCAGAGGCGGCCTTTTGGGCGCAGTATTTT. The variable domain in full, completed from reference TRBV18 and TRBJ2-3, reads NAGVMQNPRHLVRRRGQEARLRCSPMKGHSHVYWYRQLPEEGLKFMVYLQKENIIDESGMPKERFSAEFPKEGPSILRIQQVVRGDSAAYFCASSPEAAFWAQYFGPGTRLTVL.

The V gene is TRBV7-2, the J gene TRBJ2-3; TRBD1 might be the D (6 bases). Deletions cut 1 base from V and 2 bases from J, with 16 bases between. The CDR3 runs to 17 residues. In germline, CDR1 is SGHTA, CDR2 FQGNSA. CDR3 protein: CASSLVGLGAATDTQYF. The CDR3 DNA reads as TGTGCCAGCAGCTTAGTAGGGTTGGGGGCCGCCACAGATACGCAGTATTTT.

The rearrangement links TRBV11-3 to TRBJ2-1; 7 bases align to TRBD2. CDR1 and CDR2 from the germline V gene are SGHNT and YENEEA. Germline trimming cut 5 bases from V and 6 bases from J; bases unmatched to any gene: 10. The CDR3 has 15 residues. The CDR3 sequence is CASSPRLANVNEQFF. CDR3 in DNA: TGTGCCAGCAGCCCCCGACTAGCTAATGTCAATGAGCAGTTCTTC.

The CDR3 nucleotides read TGTGCCAGCAGTTACGGTCTAGCGACGAGGAATGAGCAGTTCTTC. Translating gives CASSYGLATRNEQFF. The chain joins TRBV6-5 to TRBJ2-1, with D possibly being TRBD2 (6 bases). Trimming shortened V by 2 bases and J by 7 bases, and 15 bases separated the two germline ends. Germline V CDR1 and CDR2: MNHEY, SVGAGI. The CDR3 length is 15 residues.

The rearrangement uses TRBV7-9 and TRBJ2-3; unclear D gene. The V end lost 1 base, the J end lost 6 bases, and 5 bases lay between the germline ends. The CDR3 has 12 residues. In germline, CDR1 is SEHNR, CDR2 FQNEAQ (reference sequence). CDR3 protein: CASSLGEDTQYF. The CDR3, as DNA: TGTGCCAGCAGCTTAGGTGAGGATACGCAGTATTTT.

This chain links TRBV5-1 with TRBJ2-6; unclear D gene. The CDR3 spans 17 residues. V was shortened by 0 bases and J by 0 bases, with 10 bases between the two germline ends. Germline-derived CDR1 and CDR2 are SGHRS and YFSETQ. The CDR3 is CASSLAETLSGANVLTF. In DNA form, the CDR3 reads TGCGCCAGCAGCTTGGCCGAGACACTCTCTGGGGCCAACGTCCTGACTTTC.

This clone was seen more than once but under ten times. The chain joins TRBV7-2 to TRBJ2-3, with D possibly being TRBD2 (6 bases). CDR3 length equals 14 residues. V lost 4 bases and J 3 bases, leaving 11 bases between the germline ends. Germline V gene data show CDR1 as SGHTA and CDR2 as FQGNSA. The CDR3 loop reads CASSYARGTDTQYF. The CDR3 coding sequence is TGTGCCAGCAGCTACGCCCGGGGGACAGATACGCAGTATTTT.

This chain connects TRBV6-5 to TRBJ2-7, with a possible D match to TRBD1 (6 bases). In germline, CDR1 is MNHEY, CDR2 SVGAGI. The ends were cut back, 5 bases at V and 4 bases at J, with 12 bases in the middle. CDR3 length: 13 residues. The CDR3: CASSKPGDYEQYF. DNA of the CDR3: TGTGCCAGCAGTAAGCCAGGGGATTACGAGCAGTACTTC.

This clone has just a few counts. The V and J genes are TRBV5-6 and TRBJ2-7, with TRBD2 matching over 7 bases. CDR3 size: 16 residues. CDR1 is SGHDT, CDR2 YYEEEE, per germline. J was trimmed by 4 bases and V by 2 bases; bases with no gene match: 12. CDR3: CASSFFSSGGTYEQYF. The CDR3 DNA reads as TGTGCCAGCAGCTTCTTCTCGTCGGGGGGTACTTACGAGCAGTACTTC.

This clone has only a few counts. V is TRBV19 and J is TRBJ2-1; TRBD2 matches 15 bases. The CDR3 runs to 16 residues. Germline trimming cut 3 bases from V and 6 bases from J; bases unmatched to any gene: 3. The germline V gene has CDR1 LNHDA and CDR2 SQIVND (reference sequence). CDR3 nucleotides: TGTGCCAGTAGTATGGGACTAGCGGGAGGACGCAATGAGCAGTTCTTC. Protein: CASSMGLAGGRNEQFF.

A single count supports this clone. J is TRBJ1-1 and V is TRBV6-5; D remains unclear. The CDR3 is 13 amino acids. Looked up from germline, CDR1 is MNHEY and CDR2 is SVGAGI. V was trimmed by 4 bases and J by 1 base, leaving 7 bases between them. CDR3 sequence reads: CASSLSENTEAFF. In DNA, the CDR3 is TGTGCCAGCAGTTTATCAGAGAACACTGAAGCTTTCTTT.

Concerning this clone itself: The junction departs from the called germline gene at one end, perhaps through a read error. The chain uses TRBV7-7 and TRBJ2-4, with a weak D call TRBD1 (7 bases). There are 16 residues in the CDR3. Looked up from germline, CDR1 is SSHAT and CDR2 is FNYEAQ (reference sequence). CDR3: CASSFDRDLAKNIQYF. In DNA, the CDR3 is TGTGCTAGCAGCTTCGACAGGGACTTAGCCAAAAACATTCAGTACTTC.

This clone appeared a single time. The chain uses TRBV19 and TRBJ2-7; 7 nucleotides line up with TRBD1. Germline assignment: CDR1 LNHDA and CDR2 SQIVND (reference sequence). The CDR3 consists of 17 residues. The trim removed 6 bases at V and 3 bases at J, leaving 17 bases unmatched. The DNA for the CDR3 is TGTGCCAGTAGCCACTCTGCCGGGACAGCGATCATCTACGAGCAGTACTTC. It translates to CASSHSAGTAIIYEQYF.

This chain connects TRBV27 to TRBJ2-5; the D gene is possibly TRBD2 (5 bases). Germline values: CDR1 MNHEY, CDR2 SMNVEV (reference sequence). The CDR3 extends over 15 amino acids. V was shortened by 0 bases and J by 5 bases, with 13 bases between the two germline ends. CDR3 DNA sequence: TGTGCCAGCAGTTTATCGTATGAGGGTTTCGAGACCCAGTACTTC. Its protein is CASSLSYEGFETQYF.

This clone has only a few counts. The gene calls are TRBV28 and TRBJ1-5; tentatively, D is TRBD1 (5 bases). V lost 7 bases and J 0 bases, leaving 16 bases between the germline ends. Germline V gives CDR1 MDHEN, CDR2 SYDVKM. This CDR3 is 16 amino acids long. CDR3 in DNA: TGTGCCAGCACCCTCACTGGGGCATATAGCAATCAGCCCCAGCATTTT. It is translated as CASTLTGAYSNQPQHF.

This CDR3 is CASSPSSGGYNEQFF. The CDR3 DNA reads as TGTGCCAGCAGTCCCTCTAGCGGGGGGTACAATGAGCAGTTCTTC. V and J are TRBV28 and TRBJ2-1; 11 nucleotides align to TRBD2. Germline loops: CDR1 MDHEN, CDR2 SYDVKM. Unmatched junction bases numbered 4, after V lost 5 bases and J lost 4 bases. CDR3 length: 15 residues.